The clone carrying this TCR beta chain has a handful of counts. The antigen remains unidentified. TCRdb re-called the RT-PCR reads with MiXCR, one entry per CDR3 protein. The data hold 150,000 to 200,000 distinct CDR3 sequences, with about 9.3% observed a single time. The data belong to a study of response to subunit inactivated influenza vaccine. Study-level points and caveats: Few additional T cells are recruited per seasonal influenza vaccination, authors suggested.

The material was non-naive T cells sorted from PBMCs, obtained on the day of vaccination. The source of this sequence is a man aged 50 to 59 who received an inactivated influenza vaccine.

In DNA, the CDR3 is TGTGCCAGCAGCCAACCCGCGCACGGGAGCCTATCGGGGTTTAGCACAGATACGCAGTATTTT. Translation gives CASSQPAHGSLSGFSTDTQYF. The chain recombines TRBV3-1 with TRBJ2-3; D possibly corresponds to TRBD2 (6 bases). The germline V and J ends were trimmed by 2 bases and 0 bases, with 27 bases remaining between them. CDR3 length: 21 amino acids. CDR1 is LGHDT and CDR2 is YNNKEL in the germline V gene (reference sequence).